This TCR beta chain came from a study of cytomegalovirus exposure and HLA in healthy donors. Study background: Previous work identified 95 million to 120 million unique TCR beta sequences from approximately 190 million T cells.

Primers included in the PCR were 60 Vbeta and 13 Jbeta primers. Authors' analysis steps: An analysis performed later counted about 80 million unique TCR beta chains (roughly 11 million of them shared). Measured with immunoSEQ multiplex PCR; TCRdb has only the in-frame clones, and not every one. The V and J calls and clone size come from that table; D and trimming were worked out from the DNA. The sample has tens of thousands of clones; 75% to 85% are singletons. Per the germline V gene, CDR1 is LNHNV and CDR2 is YYDKDF (reference sequence). Trimming took 1 base from V and 1 from J; bases not matched to a gene: 0. This CDR3 comprises 16 residues.

The sequencing sample was made of PBMCs. The rearrangement joins TRBV15 to TRBJ2-6; TRBD1 matches 8 bases. This receptor was obtained from a man in his sixties or seventies in good health and CMV-seropositive. The CDR3 DNA is TGTGCCACCAGCAGAGGACAGGGGTCTGGGGCCAACGTCCTGACTTTC. Protein: CATSRGQGSGANVLTF.